This TCR beta chain derives from a study of T cells in Graves' hyperthyroidism and ophthalmopathy (dated by TCRdb to between 2017 and 2020). For the study in its entirety: Peripheral blood was collected at initial diagnosis, before any treatment. Following sampling, methimazole starting at 30 mg daily was given to hyperthyroidism patients, and high-dose intravenous methylprednisolone was given to ophthalmopathy patients. In addition, the study compared T-cell repertoires in thyroid tissue and in blood from over 5 Graves' hyperthyroidism patients. Prospective prediction of ophthalmopathy was tested in an independent validation cohort of fewer than 20 hyperthyroidism patients and approximately 17 patients who later progressed to ophthalmopathy. The paper reports TCR Vbeta CDR3 sequencing of 135 peripheral blood samples: around 45 ophthalmopathy, some 80 hyperthyroidism and around 17 progressor patients. The 100 discovery patients were divided at random into training and test sets in a 7:3 ratio. TCR V-J signatures able to tell the groups apart were searched for in a discovery cohort of 100 patients, of whom under 45 had Graves' ophthalmopathy and about 55 had stable Graves' hyperthyroidism.

Amplification of TCR beta CDR3 regions was carried out from RNA transcripts. The first round of RT-PCR for the TCR CDR3 was performed with the HTBI primer set and the Qiagen OneStep RT-PCR kit. Libraries were constructed in a second round of multiplex PCR, after which size selection and purification were carried out. Paired-end sequencing of the libraries was performed with 100 bp reads on an Illumina HiSeq2000. The authors' analysis ran thus. SOAPnuke was used to process the raw data, throwing out any read that contained adapters or uncalled bases, had a mean Phred below 15, or lacked an exact constant-primer or identifier match. COPE v1.2.5 was used to merge high-quality paired reads, and clonotypes were defined as unique nucleotide sequences. MiTCR v1.1 was used to align clonotypes to the IMGT TRBV, TRBD and TRBJ reference segments. The analysis was restricted to V-J combinations with a frequency above 0.0001, which together covered 99.2% of the repertoires. A TCS score was defined as the ratio of F50 (clonal expansion) to E x V (chaos), with BLOSUM62-based TCRdist applied between CDR3 peptides within each V-J. Welch's t-statistics and random forest reduced just over 500 V-J features to fewer than 15, which were used in a naive Bayes classifier (R e1071). In TCRdb, the public reads were trimmed at Q25 with fastp and aligned with MiXCR, with productive beta chains retained. One record per CDR3 amino acid sequence lists the most common genes and DNA. TCRdb's processing, not the authors' own work, is the source of the V and J calls. The sample yields more than 300,000 distinct CDR3 sequences; 13% to 15% were counted once. The ten largest account for 15% to 20% of the sample.

Inclusive of the bounding cysteine and phenylalanine, the CDR3 is 15 residues long. Only the CDR3 part of the read is kept: 45 bases, read in frame from the first base. The germline V gene specifies KGHDR as CDR1 and SFDVKD as CDR2. The germline V and J ends show losses of 6 bases and 5 bases respectively, and no gene match explains 10 bases of the junction. What the research found in general, with its limitations: In validation, the model predicted progression to ophthalmopathy with 60% to 71% sensitivity and 72% to 85% specificity, a median of roughly seven months before onset. A model built on a 13 V-J signature distinguished ophthalmopathy from stable hyperthyroidism, reaching roughly 88% sensitivity and under 84% specificity in cross-validation and 80%/75% in testing. Most expanded thyroid clonotypes (frequency above 0.001) were also detected in blood, suggesting blood repertoires may reflect thyroid immune responses. No statistical method was used to fix the sample size in advance, and group allocation was not hidden from the investigators.

In the case of this clonotype: Its antigen target is currently unknown. No base-level quality is on record; no much larger clone is a single base apart.

Moderately to severely active disease, a Clinical Activity Score of at least 3, a NOSPECS grade of at least 4, and a duration under 3 months were present in ophthalmopathy patients. Exclusion was applied to patients with uncontrolled infections, other autoimmune diseases, pregnancy or lactation. Diagnoses were established on the basis of clinical symptoms, serum thyroxine and TRAb, thyroid ultrasound, and orbital computed tomography. Ficoll-Paque density gradient centrifugation was used to isolate PBMCs from around 10 ml of fresh peripheral blood. Trizol reagent was used to extract total RNA, and RNA quality was then checked on an Agilent 2100 Bioanalyzer.

Sequences were obtained from blood. The rearrangement joined TRBV24-1 to TRBJ2-7, with 9 junctional bases fitting TRBD1. The TCR comes from a woman in her thirties with Graves' ophthalmopathy. The nucleotides read TGTGCCACCAGTCAACCGGGACAGGGTTCTAACGAGCAGTACTTC. It specifies CATSQPGQGSNEQYF.